One sample yielded the 20 T cell receptor beta chains listed below, sequenced in a study of CD8 T cells in ankylosing spondylitis. From the 5' RACE reads, TCRdb called clonotypes with MiXCR, one entry per CDR3 protein. This table has about 180,000 distinct CDR3 sequences, just over 9.5% appearing once. The specimen sequenced was blood, either unsorted or a sorted T cell fraction (not recorded which). All receptors come from a female donor with ankylosing spondylitis or in good health (not recorded which).

This clonotype occurred a few times. The rearrangement uses TRBV7-9 and TRBJ2-1; no firm D call. This CDR3 comprises 15 residues. The V gene's germline CDR1 is SEHNR and CDR2 FQNEAQ (reference sequence). With 3 bases removed from V and 3 bases from J, the gap between germline ends came to 12 bases. CDR3: CASSFLEAGYNEQFF. The CDR3 DNA reads as TGTGCCAGCAGCTTTCTTGAAGCCGGCTACAATGAGCAGTTCTTC.

V gene TRBV7-9 combines with J gene TRBJ1-1; D unresolved. CDR1 and CDR2 (germline): SEHNR, FQNEAQ (reference sequence). This CDR3 has 15 residues. V lost 0 bases, J lost 4 bases, and 12 bases lay in between. The CDR3 is CASSLAHGSGTEAFF. In DNA, the CDR3 is TGTGCCAGCAGCTTAGCGCATGGCAGCGGCACTGAAGCTTTCTTT.

The chain uses TRBV6-2 or TRBV6-3 and TRBJ2-7; no reliable D call. This CDR3 is built from 13 residues. CDR1 and CDR2 from the germline V gene are MNHEY and SVGEGT. V was clipped by 2 bases and J by 4 bases, with 9 bases between them. For the CDR3, the DNA is TGTGCCAGCAGTTACCGGAAAAAATACGAGCAGTACTTC. Protein: CASSYRKKYEQYF.

In its sample, this clonotype was seen many times. The rearrangement joins TRBV10-2 to TRBJ2-1, with a possible D match to TRBD2 (6 bases). This CDR3 contains 12 residues. Germline CDR1 WSHSY, CDR2 SAAADI. Trimming cost V 7 bases and J 8 bases, with 12 bases left between them. The CDR3 region is CASTPTGDEQFF. The CDR3 DNA sequence: TGCGCCAGCACTCCCACGGGAGATGAGCAGTTCTTC.

This clonotype was counted ten times or more. The chain employs TRBV20-1 and TRBJ2-5; D perhaps matches TRBD2 (6 bases). V was shortened by 0 bases and J by 5 bases, with 19 bases between the two germline ends. The CDR3 length is 16 residues. Looked up from germline, CDR1 is DFQATT and CDR2 is SNEGSKA (reference sequence). CDR3: CSARDVRLGAIETQYF. CDR3 DNA: TGCAGTGCTAGAGATGTGAGACTAGGAGCGATTGAGACCCAGTACTTC.

The chain combines TRBV10-2 with TRBJ2-7; the D gene is possibly TRBD2 (5 bases). The CDR3 has 13 amino acids. V lost 1 base and J lost 5, with 9 bases in between. CDR1 is WSHSY and CDR2 is SAAADI in the germline V gene. This CDR3 reads CASSEWVGDEQYF. CDR3 coding DNA: TGCGCCAGCAGTGAGTGGGTCGGGGACGAGCAGTACTTC.

The J gene is TRBJ2-1, the V gene TRBV12-5; D remains ambiguous. In germline, CDR1 is LGHNT, CDR2 FRNRAP. V lost 4 bases to trimming and J lost 10 bases, with 26 bases between them. The CDR3 contains 17 residues. The CDR3 loop reads CASGSAKGGESIREQFF. As DNA, the CDR3 is TGTGCTAGTGGTTCCGCCAAAGGTGGAGAATCGATCAGGGAGCAGTTCTTC.

This clonotype turned up a few times. The chain employs TRBV4-1 and TRBJ2-5; D tentatively fits TRBD1 or TRBD2 (5 bases each). Per germline, CDR1 MGHRA and CDR2 YSYEKL. The ends were cut back, 3 bases at V and 5 bases at J, with 7 bases in the middle. The CDR3 runs 12 residues. The CDR3 is CASSQRGETQYF. The CDR3 DNA sequence: TGCGCCAGCAGCCAGAGGGGCGAGACCCAGTACTTC.

There are a few counts of this clonotype. The rearrangement uses TRBV12-3 or TRBV12-4 and TRBJ1-2; D perhaps matches TRBD1 (5 bases). The CDR3 is made up of 15 amino acids. V lost 1 base and J lost 4, with 13 bases in between. Here the CDR3 DNA reads TGTGCCAGCAGTTTAGGAGTGGGGGACCCCTATGGCTACACCTTC. Amino acids: CASSLGVGDPYGYTF.

The table lists this clonotype with a few counts. The J gene is TRBJ2-3, the V gene TRBV9; D remains unclear. Germline CDR1 and CDR2: SGDLS and YYNGEE. Trimming shortened V by 3 bases and J by 0 bases, and 8 bases separated the two germline ends. The CDR3 has 14 residues. The CDR3 sequence: CASSADRSTDTQYF. For the CDR3, the DNA is TGTGCCAGCAGCGCCGATCGAAGCACAGATACGCAGTATTTT.

This chain uses TRBV15 with TRBJ1-1; 7 positions agree with TRBD1. V trimming: 4 bases; J trimming: 1 base; junction bases outside the gene matches: 6. Germline V gene data show CDR1 as LNHNV and CDR2 as YYDKDF (reference sequence). This CDR3 contains 15 residues. Written as DNA, the CDR3 is TGTGCCACCAGCATACGGACAGGCCCGAACACTGAAGCTTTCTTT. Amino acids: CATSIRTGPNTEAFF.

The chain carries TRBV25-1 and TRBJ1-2; D unclear. The CDR3 loop spans 14 amino acids. Per germline, CDR1 MGHDK and CDR2 SYGVNS. Trimming took off 4 bases at V and 5 bases at J, with 14 bases between the two ends. The CDR3 DNA is TGTGCCAGCAGTGCCGGACCCGGGAGGTATGGCTACACCTTC. Its translation: CASSAGPGRYGYTF.

V gene TRBV5-1 combines with J gene TRBJ2-1; D uncertain. CDR1 is SGHRS, CDR2 YFSETQ, per germline. The length of the CDR3 is 13 residues. The V end lost 2 bases, the J end lost 6 bases, and 9 bases lay between the germline ends. This CDR3 is CASSLRPSNEQFF. The DNA of the CDR3 is TGCGCCAGCAGCTTACGGCCCTCCAATGAGCAGTTCTTC.

This clonotype was seen a few times. This rearrangement joins TRBV28 to TRBJ1-2, with D hard to call. This CDR3 comprises 14 residues. The germline gives CDR1 MDHEN, CDR2 SYDVKM. Deletions cut 8 bases from V and 4 bases from J, with 17 bases between. This chain's CDR3 is CASYREDLLYGYTF. The CDR3 region has the DNA TGTGCCAGCTACAGAGAGGACCTCCTCTATGGCTACACCTTC.

Ten or more counts support this clonotype. The J gene is TRBJ1-2, the V gene TRBV27; tentative D call: TRBD1 (5 bases). This CDR3 comprises 13 residues. Germline lookup yields CDR1 MNHEY and CDR2 SMNVEV (reference sequence). Trimming left V 5 bases short and J 0 bases short, with 7 bases between. The CDR3 protein is CASSPGPNYGYTF. The DNA for the CDR3 is TGTGCCAGCAGTCCGGGACCTAACTATGGCTACACCTTC.

This clonotype was seen more than once but under ten times. The chain uses TRBV27 and TRBJ2-7, with D uncertain. V was clipped by 5 bases and J by 3 bases, with 14 bases between them. Germline V lookup: CDR1 MNHEY, CDR2 SMNVEV (reference sequence). There are 14 residues in the CDR3. This chain's CDR3 is CASSPTTEDYEQYF. Written as DNA, the CDR3 is TGTGCCAGCAGTCCCACGACGGAAGACTACGAGCAGTACTTC.

The sample holds a few counts of this clonotype. The gene calls are TRBV30 and TRBJ2-1, with 10 bases lining up with TRBD2. CDR1 and CDR2 from the germline V gene are GTSNPN and SVGIG (reference sequence). The CDR3 spans 17 residues. The junction had 10 bases not matched to a gene; V was cut back by 1 base and J by 4 bases. This CDR3 is CAWSGSDTSGTYNEQFF. The CDR3 DNA reads as TGTGCCTGGAGTGGATCAGATACTAGCGGGACGTACAATGAGCAGTTCTTC.

J is TRBJ1-1 and V is TRBV7-8; D may be TRBD1 (5 bases). Germline CDR1 reads SGHVS; CDR2 reads FQNEAQ. The V end lost 5 bases, the J end lost 3 bases, and 13 bases lay between the germline ends. The CDR3 has 14 residues. CDR3 DNA sequence: TGTGCCAGCAGCGGGGCCTACGGGTACACTGAAGCTTTCTTT. The encoded protein is CASSGAYGYTEAFF.

This clonotype was detected ten times or more. The V call is TRBV25-1, the J call TRBJ1-1; 8 positions match TRBD1. The V gene's germline CDR1 is MGHDK and CDR2 SYGVNS. CDR3 length: 14 amino acids. V was pared by 4 bases and J by 5 bases, with 6 bases of the junction left unmatched. The CDR3 DNA reads as TGTGCCAGCAGTGGGTACAGGGGGAGTACTGAAGCTTTCTTT. Translation gives CASSGYRGSTEAFF.

The CDR3 sequence is CASSRGRRNEQFF. The CDR3 nucleotides read TGTGCCAGCAGCAGAGGAAGGAGGAATGAGCAGTTCTTC. The rearrangement links TRBV9 to TRBJ2-1; D possibly corresponds to TRBD2 (5 bases). Germline V CDR1 and CDR2: SGDLS, YYNGEE. The length of the CDR3 is 13 residues. V shed 4 bases and J shed 7 bases, with 12 bases lying between them. The variable domain in full, completed from reference TRBV9 and TRBJ2-1, reads DSGVTQTPKHLITATGQRVTLRCSPRSGDLSVYWYQQSLDQGLQFLIQYYNGEERAKGNILERFSAQQFPDLHSELNLSSLELGDSALYFCASSRGRRNEQFFGPGTRLTVL.